Shown below are 32 T cell receptor beta chains from a single sample sequenced in a study of response to subunit inactivated influenza vaccine. TCRdb independently ran MiXCR on the RT-PCR reads; one entry per CDR3 protein. The table has hundreds of thousands of distinct CDR3 sequences, about 10% seen once. Separately, the same data were catalogued under a study of T cells expressing NK-cell markers. That study reports: It was by 5'RACE template switching with UMIs that TCR beta cDNA was made.

Sequenced material: PBMCs from blood, taken on the day of vaccination. The receptor source for this set is a man between 50 and 59 years old who received an inactivated influenza vaccine.

The sample holds a few counts of this clonotype. This chain joins TRBV4-2 and TRBJ2-7, with a tentative D call TRBD2 (5 bases). Germline CDR1 LGHNA, CDR2 YNFKEQ. This CDR3 has 12 amino acids. Trimming stripped 1 base from V and 7 bases from J, with 8 bases between. The CDR3 sequence is CASSQVSGEQYF. In DNA, the CDR3 is TGTGCCAGCAGCCAAGTATCGGGAGAGCAGTACTTC.

The V call is TRBV24-1, the J call TRBJ2-1; D possibly corresponds to TRBD1 (5 bases). The V end was cut by 3 bases, the J end by 8 bases, with 16 bases between. Germline V gene sequence: CDR1 KGHDR, CDR2 SFDVKD. This CDR3 has 15 amino acids. This CDR3 reads CATSDPGSNWDEQFF. For the CDR3, the DNA is TGTGCCACCAGTGATCCAGGGTCCAACTGGGATGAGCAGTTCTTC.

This clonotype was picked up a small number of times. Written as DNA, the CDR3 is TGCAGTGCTGAGGGGGGCTCCTACAATGAGCAGTTCTTC. This sequence encodes CSAEGGSYNEQFF. The V call is TRBV20-1, the J call TRBJ2-1; D possibly matches TRBD1 or TRBD2 (6 bases each). Trimming pared 5 bases from V and 0 bases from J, leaving 8 bases between. Per the germline V gene, CDR1 is DFQATT and CDR2 is SNEGSKA (reference sequence). The CDR3 spans 13 residues.

This clonotype has more than one count but fewer than ten. This rearrangement joins TRBV12-3 or TRBV12-4 to TRBJ1-2, with TRBD1 matching 8 bases. V shed 5 bases, J shed 2 bases, and the junction held 7 bases outside the gene matches. CDR3 length equals 15 residues. CDR3 region: CASSPLDRENYGYTF. The CDR3 DNA is TGTGCCAGCAGTCCCTTGGACAGGGAAAACTATGGCTACACCTTC.

This clonotype was picked up a small number of times. The rearrangement joins TRBV24-1 to TRBJ2-7; D is uncertain. The CDR3 is made up of 13 amino acids. V was cut by 4 bases and J by 4 bases, with 10 bases left in between. Looked up from germline, CDR1 is KGHDR and CDR2 is SFDVKD. CDR3 bases: TGTGCCACCAGTGACGAGGACGGGTACGAGCAGTACTTC. Amino acid sequence: CATSDEDGYEQYF.

With respect to this clonotype: This may arise from a read error, as a much more abundant clone is one base away. This chain connects TRBV18 to TRBJ1-1; D not resolved. Trimming stripped 3 bases from V and 5 bases from J, with 7 bases between. CDR3 length: 12 amino acids. The V gene's germline CDR1 is KGHSH and CDR2 LQKENI. CDR3: CASSPRETEAFF. DNA of the CDR3: TGTGCCAGCTCACCGAGGGAGACTGAAGCTTTCTTT.

Ten or more counts support this clonotype. The rearrangement joins TRBV10-2 to TRBJ2-4; no reliable D call. V lost 6 bases, J lost 0 bases, and 21 bases lay in between. The CDR3 extends over 18 amino acids. The germline CDR1 and CDR2 sequences are WSHSY and SAAADI. The CDR3 DNA reads TGCGCCAGCAGGGAACTTAAATGGCCAGCACTAGCCAAAAACATTCAGTACTTC. Translating gives CASRELKWPALAKNIQYF.

CDR3 coding DNA: TGTGCCAGTACGATTCGCAATGAGCAGTTCTTC. As protein: CASTIRNEQFF. This chain joins TRBV19 and TRBJ2-1; D gene ambiguous. V lost 7 bases to trimming and J lost 6 bases, with 7 bases between them. Germline V gives CDR1 LNHDA, CDR2 SQIVND (reference sequence). The CDR3 covers 11 residues.

This rearrangement joins TRBV6-6 to TRBJ1-3; D is ambiguous. CDR3 length equals 13 residues. Trimming shortened V by 2 bases and J by 3 bases, and 5 bases separated the two germline ends. From germline, CDR1 is MNHNY and CDR2 SVGAGI (reference sequence). CDR3 nucleotides: TGTGCCAGCAGTTACGACGGTGGAAACACCATATATTTT. It specifies CASSYDGGNTIYF.

This clonotype was seen a few times. The chain carries TRBV29-1 and TRBJ2-3; D not resolved. Germline V gene data show CDR1 as SQVTM and CDR2 as ANQGSEA. CDR3 size: 13 residues. V lost 3 bases and J 2 bases, leaving 9 bases between the germline ends. CDR3 sequence (DNA): TGCAGCGTTGAGTCTTGGTCCACAGATACGCAGTATTTT. This gives the protein CSVESWSTDTQYF.

In its sample, this clonotype was seen many times. This chain uses TRBV12-3 or TRBV12-4 with TRBJ1-1; no clear D gene. Trimming removed 7 bases from V and 4 bases from J, with 19 bases in between. This CDR3 is 15 amino acids long. This CDR3 reads CASTTAGGPGTEAFF. The CDR3 DNA sequence: TGTGCCAGCACCACGGCGGGTGGGCCCGGCACTGAAGCTTTCTTT.

There are a few counts of this clonotype. V is TRBV10-3 and J is TRBJ1-4; D unclear. The V gene lost 2 bases and the J gene lost 10 bases, with 14 bases spanning the gap. Germline V CDR1 and CDR2: ENHRY, SYGVKD. The CDR3 contains 14 residues. The CDR3 DNA is TGTGCCATCAGTGAGGGGATTAGGGATGGAAAACTGTTTTTT. This encodes CAISEGIRDGKLFF.

V is TRBV11-1 and J is TRBJ2-1, with a possible D match to TRBD1 (6 bases). The ends were cut back, 3 bases at V and 9 bases at J, with 12 bases in the middle. The length of the CDR3 is 13 residues. Germline-derived CDR1 and CDR2 are SGHAT and FQDESV (reference sequence). In DNA form, the CDR3 reads TGTGCCAGCAGCTTGACAGGCTGGAGTGAGCAGTTCTTC. Protein product: CASSLTGWSEQFF.

The V gene is TRBV10-3, the J gene TRBJ2-7, with TRBD2 identical over 9 bases. Unmatched junction bases numbered 6, after V lost 10 bases and J lost 2 bases. Germline V gene lookup returns CDR1 ENHRY and CDR2 SYGVKD. The CDR3 is 13 amino acids. The CDR3 spells CASARLAAYEQYF. CDR3 coding DNA: TGTGCCAGCGCGAGACTAGCGGCCTACGAGCAGTACTTC.

This clonotype was counted a few times. This rearrangement joins TRBV10-3 to TRBJ2-1, with TRBD2 matching 9 bases. The CDR3 length is 16 residues. The J segment lost 3 bases and the V segment lost 6 bases, leaving 9 bases of the junction unmatched. Per germline, CDR1 ENHRY and CDR2 SYGVKD. The CDR3 DNA reads as TGTGCCATCAGCCCTATCTCTAGCGGGGACTACAATGAGCAGTTCTTC. Translating it yields CAISPISSGDYNEQFF.

The chain uses TRBV27 and TRBJ1-2; D call uncertain. The germline CDR1 and CDR2 sequences are MNHEY and SMNVEV (reference sequence). The V and J ends lost 4 bases and 4 bases respectively, with 13 bases between them. This CDR3 region has 14 residues. For the CDR3, the DNA is TGTGCCAGCAGTTCCTTTGGGGAAGCCTATGGCTACACCTTC. This gives the protein CASSSFGEAYGYTF.

This clonotype was recorded at least ten times. The chain uses TRBV5-5 and TRBJ1-3; D not certain. The germline V gene has CDR1 SGHKS and CDR2 YYEKEE (reference sequence). V lost 4 bases, J lost 8 bases, and 13 bases lay in between. The CDR3 runs 13 residues. The CDR3 region is CASSPRDGDTIYF. CDR3 bases: TGTGCCAGCAGCCCCCGCGACGGGGACACCATATATTTT. The entire variable domain, with the rest obtained from reference TRBV5-5 and TRBJ1-3, is as follows: DAGVTQSPTHLIKTRGQQVTLRCSPISGHKSVSWYQQVLGQGPQFIFQYYEKEERGRGNFPDRFSARQFPNYSSELNVNALLLGDSALYLCASSPRDGDTIYFGEGSWLTVV.

This clonotype turned up a few times. The rearrangement links TRBV28 to TRBJ1-4, with 7 bases lining up with TRBD1. In germline, CDR1 is MDHEN, CDR2 SYDVKM. The CDR3 has 14 residues. V lost 8 bases, J lost 5 bases, and 8 bases stayed unmatched. CDR3 protein: CASQTGAANEKLFF. In DNA form, the CDR3 reads TGTGCCAGCCAAACAGGGGCCGCCAATGAAAAACTGTTTTTT.

This clonotype was observed at least ten times. The chain has TRBV9 and TRBJ2-7; a possible D gene is TRBD2 (5 bases). The CDR3 covers 15 residues. The V end lost 4 bases, the J end lost 3 bases, and 17 bases lay between the germline ends. The germline V gene has CDR1 SGDLS and CDR2 YYNGEE. The CDR3 nucleotides read TGTGCCAGCAGCCCCAGCGGAGCCCTTCGCTACGAGCAGTACTTC. Protein product: CASSPSGALRYEQYF.

This clonotype has ten or more counts. This chain uses TRBV15 with TRBJ2-5; 7 bases are shared with TRBD2. The germline V gene has CDR1 LNHNV and CDR2 YYDKDF (reference sequence). CDR3 length: 14 residues. The V and J ends lost 6 bases and 5 bases, in that order; junction bases with no gene match: 9. CDR3 sequence (DNA): TGTGCCACCAGTGGGAGGGGAGGATCGGAGACCCAGTACTTC. This sequence encodes CATSGRGGSETQYF.

The rearrangement joins TRBV20-1 to TRBJ2-5; tentative D call: TRBD1 (6 bases). Per germline, CDR1 DFQATT and CDR2 SNEGSKA (reference sequence). The CDR3 is 12 residues long. The CDR3 reads CSLTGWGETQYF. In DNA form, the CDR3 reads TGCAGCTTAACAGGGTGGGGAGAGACCCAGTACTTC.

The sample holds a few counts of this clonotype. V and J are TRBV7-2 and TRBJ2-3; 8 bases are shared with TRBD2. The CDR3 spans 14 residues. The ends lost 6 bases at V and 6 bases at J; junction bases unmatched: 8. Germline V gene sequence: CDR1 SGHTA, CDR2 FQGNSA. CDR3 DNA: TGTGCCAGCAGTCGTAGCGGGAAGATTGATACGCAGTATTTT. The encoded protein is CASSRSGKIDTQYF.

The chain joins TRBV5-6 to TRBJ1-2, with D maybe TRBD1 (5 bases). The CDR3 has 15 residues. The ends were cut back, 0 bases at V and 0 bases at J, with 9 bases in the middle. Germline loops: CDR1 SGHDT, CDR2 YYEEEE. CDR3 DNA sequence: TGTGCCAGCAGCTTGGGACAGAACACTAACTATGGCTACACCTTC. Translated: CASSLGQNTNYGYTF.

The genes are TRBV11-3 and TRBJ2-1, with D uncertain. Deletions cut 8 bases from V and 2 bases from J, with 16 bases between. Germline CDR1 and CDR2: SGHNT and YENEEA. This CDR3 contains 15 residues. The CDR3: CASSNTLGPYNEQFF. The CDR3 nucleotides are TGTGCCAGCTCTAATACCCTTGGCCCCTACAATGAGCAGTTCTTC.

J is TRBJ2-7 and V is TRBV5-1; D might be TRBD1 (6 bases). V was pared by 1 base and J by 5 bases, with 13 bases between. The germline gives CDR1 SGHRS, CDR2 YFSETQ. The CDR3 loop spans 14 amino acids. CDR3 sequence: CASSLRGMSHEQYF. The CDR3 region has the DNA TGCGCCAGCAGCTTGAGGGGGATGAGCCACGAGCAGTACTTC.

This rearrangement joins TRBV12-3 or TRBV12-4 to TRBJ1-6; 11 positions match TRBD1. CDR3 size: 15 residues. After removal of 7 bases from V and 9 bases from J, the junction contained 8 bases not matched to a gene. The CDR3 reads CASTPGTGGISPLHF. The CDR3 DNA is TGTGCCAGCACCCCCGGGACAGGGGGGATTTCACCCCTCCACTTT.

This rearrangement joins TRBV21-1 to TRBJ2-7; whether TRBD1, the table's D call, matches the DNA was not checked. TRBV21-1 is an annotated pseudogene. The CDR3 consists of 14 residues. The CDR3 region is CASSPLDSFYEQYF. CDR3 bases: TGTGCCAGCAGCCCGTTAGACAGTTTCTACGAGCAGTACTTC.

This clonotype came up a few times. The chain carries TRBV29-1 and TRBJ1-2; no clear D gene. The length of the CDR3 is 12 residues. CDR1 is SQVTM, CDR2 ANQGSEA, per germline. Trimming took 5 bases from V and 3 from J, leaving 10 bases between them. The CDR3 nucleotides are TGCAGCGTTCCCTTAGGGCACTATGGCTACACCTTC. As protein: CSVPLGHYGYTF.

The chain recombines TRBV12-3 or TRBV12-4 with TRBJ2-3, with D tentatively TRBD1 (5 bases). The CDR3 length is 14 residues. The germline V and J ends were trimmed by 5 bases and 1 base, with 10 bases remaining between them. This chain's CDR3 is CASSLTAGTDTQYF. The CDR3 DNA sequence: TGTGCCAGCAGTCTGACAGCAGGCACAGATACGCAGTATTTT.

The chain couples TRBV14 to TRBJ2-5; D remains unclear. The V gene lost 0 bases and the J gene lost 0 bases, with 5 bases spanning the gap. From germline, CDR1 is SGHDN and CDR2 FVKESK. CDR3 length: 14 amino acids. The CDR3: CASSQEMYQETQYF. CDR3 bases: TGTGCCAGCAGCCAAGAGATGTACCAAGAGACCCAGTACTTC.

This clonotype was observed many times. V is TRBV5-1 and J is TRBJ2-4, with a possible D match to TRBD1 (6 bases). Germline CDR1 is SGHRS and CDR2 is YFSETQ. V lost 4 bases to trimming and J lost 0 bases, with 14 bases between them. There are 16 residues in the CDR3. CDR3 DNA: TGCGCCAGCAGCCTGACAGGCTTTGTAGCCAAAAACATTCAGTACTTC. Residues: CASSLTGFVAKNIQYF.

This clonotype was seen many times. The chain has TRBV4-3 and TRBJ2-2, with D hard to call. The germline V and J ends were trimmed by 0 bases and 5 bases, with 7 bases remaining between them. The CDR3 runs to 14 residues. From germline, CDR1 is LGHNA and CDR2 YSLEER. The CDR3 nucleotides read TGCGCCAGCAGCCAAGATTGGGGAACCGGGGAGCTGTTTTTT. It codes for CASSQDWGTGELFF.